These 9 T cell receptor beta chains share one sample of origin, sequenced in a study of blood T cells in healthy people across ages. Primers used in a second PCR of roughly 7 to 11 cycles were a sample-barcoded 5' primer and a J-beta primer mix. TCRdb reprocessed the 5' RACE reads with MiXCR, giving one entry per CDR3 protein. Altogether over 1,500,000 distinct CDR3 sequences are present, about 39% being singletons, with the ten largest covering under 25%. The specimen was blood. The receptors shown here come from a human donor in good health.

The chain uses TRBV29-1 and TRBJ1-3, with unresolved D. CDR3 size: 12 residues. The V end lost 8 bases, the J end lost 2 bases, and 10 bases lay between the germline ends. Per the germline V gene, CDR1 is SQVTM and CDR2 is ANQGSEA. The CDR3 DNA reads TGCAGCATCCAAGTTGCTGGAAACACCATATATTTT. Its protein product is CSIQVAGNTIYF.

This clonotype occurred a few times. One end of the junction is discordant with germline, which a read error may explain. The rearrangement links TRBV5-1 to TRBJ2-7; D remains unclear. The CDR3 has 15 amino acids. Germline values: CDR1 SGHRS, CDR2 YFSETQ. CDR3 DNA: TGCGCCAGCAGCTTGGTTTCCTTACCTTCCTACGAACAGTACTTC. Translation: CASSLVSLPSYEQYF.

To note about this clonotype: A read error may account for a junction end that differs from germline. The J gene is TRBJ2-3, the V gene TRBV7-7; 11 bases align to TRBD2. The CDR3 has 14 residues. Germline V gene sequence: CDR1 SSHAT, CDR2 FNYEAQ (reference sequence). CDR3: CASSPGLAADMQYF. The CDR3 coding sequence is TGTGCTAGCAGCCCGGGACTAGCGGCAGATATGCAGTATTTT.

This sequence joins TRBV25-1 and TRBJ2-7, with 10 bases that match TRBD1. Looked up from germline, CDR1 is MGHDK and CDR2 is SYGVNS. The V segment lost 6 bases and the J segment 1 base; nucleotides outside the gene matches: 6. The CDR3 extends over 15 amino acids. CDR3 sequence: CASRTTGGKSYEQYF. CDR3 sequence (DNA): TGTGCCAGCAGAACGACAGGGGGCAAATCCTACGAGCAGTACTTC.

CDR3 loop: CASSPRDRPETQYF. CDR3 sequence (DNA): TGTGCCAGCAGTCCTCGGGACAGGCCAGAGACCCAGTACTTC. The J gene is TRBJ2-5, the V gene TRBV7-2; TRBD1 aligns across 8 bases. The CDR3 totals 14 residues. CDR1 SGHTA and CDR2 FQGNSA come from the germline V gene. V lost 6 bases, J lost 4 bases, and 7 bases stayed unmatched.

The CDR3 nucleotides are TGCGCCAGCAGCCAAGATTCCGGGGCCGGGGGGGAAAAACTGTTTTTT. It is translated as CASSQDSGAGGEKLFF. V and J are TRBV4-3 and TRBJ1-4; perhaps TRBD1 as D (5 bases). Per the germline V gene, CDR1 is LGHNA and CDR2 is YSLEER. The V and J ends lost 0 bases and 8 bases respectively, with 16 bases between them. This CDR3 region has 16 residues.

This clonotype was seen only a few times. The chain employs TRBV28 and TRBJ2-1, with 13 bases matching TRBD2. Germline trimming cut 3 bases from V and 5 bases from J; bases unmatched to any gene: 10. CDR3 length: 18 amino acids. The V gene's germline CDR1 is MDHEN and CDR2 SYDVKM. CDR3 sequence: CASSFLGLGTSGDNEQFF. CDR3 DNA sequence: TGTGCCAGCAGTTTCCTGGGCTTGGGGACTAGCGGGGACAATGAGCAGTTCTTC.

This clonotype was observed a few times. CDR3 residues: CSVEVVPDRGETQYF. Here the CDR3 DNA reads TGCAGCGTTGAAGTAGTCCCCGACAGGGGTGAGACCCAGTACTTC. The chain couples TRBV29-1 to TRBJ2-5, with 8 bases matching TRBD1. The germline CDR1 and CDR2 sequences are SQVTM and ANQGSEA. With 1 base clipped from V and 5 bases from J, the junction kept 9 bases outside the gene matches. The CDR3 runs 15 residues.

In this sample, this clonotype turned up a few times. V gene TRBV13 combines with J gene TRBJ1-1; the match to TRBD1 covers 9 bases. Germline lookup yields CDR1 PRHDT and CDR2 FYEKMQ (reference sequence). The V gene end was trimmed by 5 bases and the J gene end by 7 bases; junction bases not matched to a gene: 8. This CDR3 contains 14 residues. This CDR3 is CASSLSTGGLEAFF. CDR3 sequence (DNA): TGTGCCAGCAGCCTATCTACAGGGGGCCTTGAAGCTTTCTTT.